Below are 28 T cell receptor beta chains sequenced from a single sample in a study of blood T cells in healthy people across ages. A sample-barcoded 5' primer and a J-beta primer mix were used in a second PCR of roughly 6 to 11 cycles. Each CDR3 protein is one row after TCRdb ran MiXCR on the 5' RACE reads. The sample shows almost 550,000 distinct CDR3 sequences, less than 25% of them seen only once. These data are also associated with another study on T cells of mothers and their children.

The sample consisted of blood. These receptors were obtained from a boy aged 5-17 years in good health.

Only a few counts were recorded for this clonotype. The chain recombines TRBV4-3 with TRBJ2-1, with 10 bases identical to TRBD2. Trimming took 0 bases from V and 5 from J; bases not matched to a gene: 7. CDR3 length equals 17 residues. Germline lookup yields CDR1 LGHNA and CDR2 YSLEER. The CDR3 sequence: CASSQDRALAGDNEQFF. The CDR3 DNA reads TGCGCCAGCAGCCAAGATAGGGCCCTAGCGGGGGACAATGAGCAGTTCTTC.

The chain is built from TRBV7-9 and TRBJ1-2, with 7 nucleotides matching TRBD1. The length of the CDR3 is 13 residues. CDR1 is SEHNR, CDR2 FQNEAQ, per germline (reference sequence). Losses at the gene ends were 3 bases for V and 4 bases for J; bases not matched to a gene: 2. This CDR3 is CASSFRGSYGYTF. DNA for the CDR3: TGTGCCAGCAGCTTCAGGGGGAGCTATGGCTACACCTTC.

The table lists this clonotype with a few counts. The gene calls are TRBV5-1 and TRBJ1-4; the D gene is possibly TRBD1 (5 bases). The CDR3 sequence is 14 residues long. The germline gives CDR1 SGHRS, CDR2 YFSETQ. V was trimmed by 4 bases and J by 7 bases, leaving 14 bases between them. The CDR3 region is CASSEPGGGEKLFF. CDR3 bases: TGCGCCAGCAGCGAACCCGGGGGAGGTGAAAAACTGTTTTTT.

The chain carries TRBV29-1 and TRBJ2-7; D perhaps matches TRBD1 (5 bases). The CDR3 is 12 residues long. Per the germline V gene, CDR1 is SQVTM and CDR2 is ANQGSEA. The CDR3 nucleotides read TGCGGCATCAGACAGAACGGTTACGAGCAGTACTTC. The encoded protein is CGIRQNGYEQYF.

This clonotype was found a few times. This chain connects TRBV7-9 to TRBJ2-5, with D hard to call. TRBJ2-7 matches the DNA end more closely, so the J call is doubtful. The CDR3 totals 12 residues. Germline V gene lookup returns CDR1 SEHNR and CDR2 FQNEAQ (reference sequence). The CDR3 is CASSLVFVEQYF. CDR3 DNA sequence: TGTGCCAGCAGCTTAGTCTTCGTCGAGCAGTACTTC.

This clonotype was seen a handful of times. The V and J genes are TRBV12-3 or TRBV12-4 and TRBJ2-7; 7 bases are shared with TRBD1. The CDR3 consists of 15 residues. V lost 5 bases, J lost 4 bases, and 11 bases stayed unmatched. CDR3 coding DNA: TGTGCCAGCAGTGAAACAGGGGCCGGAGGTTACGAGCAGTACTTC. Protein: CASSETGAGGYEQYF.

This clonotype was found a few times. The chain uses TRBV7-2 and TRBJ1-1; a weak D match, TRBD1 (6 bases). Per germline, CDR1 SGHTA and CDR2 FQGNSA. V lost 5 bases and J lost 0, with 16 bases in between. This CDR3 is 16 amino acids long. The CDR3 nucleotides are TGTGCCAGCAGCCCTCTGGGGGGGCCCCTGAACACTGAAGCTTTCTTT. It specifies CASSPLGGPLNTEAFF.

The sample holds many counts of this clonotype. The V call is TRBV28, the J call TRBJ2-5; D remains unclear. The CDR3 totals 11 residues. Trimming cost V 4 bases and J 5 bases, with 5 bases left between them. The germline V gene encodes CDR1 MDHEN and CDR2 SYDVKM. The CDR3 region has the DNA TGTGCCAGCAGTTCCCGGGAGACCCAGTACTTC. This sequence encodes CASSSRETQYF.

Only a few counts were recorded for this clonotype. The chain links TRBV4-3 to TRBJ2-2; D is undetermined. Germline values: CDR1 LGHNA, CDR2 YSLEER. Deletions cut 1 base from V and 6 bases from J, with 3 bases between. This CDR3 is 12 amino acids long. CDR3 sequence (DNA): TGCGCCAGCAGCCAAGCCCCCGGGGAGCTGTTTTTT. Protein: CASSQAPGELFF.

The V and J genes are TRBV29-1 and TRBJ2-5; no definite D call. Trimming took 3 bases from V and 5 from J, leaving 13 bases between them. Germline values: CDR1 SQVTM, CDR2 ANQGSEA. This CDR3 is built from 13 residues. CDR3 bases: TGCAGCGTTGATTATGGGTCCGTGGAGACCCAGTACTTC. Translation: CSVDYGSVETQYF. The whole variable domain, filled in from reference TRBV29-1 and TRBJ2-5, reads SAVISQKPSRDICQRGTSLTIQCQVDSQVTMMFWYRQQPGQSLTLIATANQGSEATYESGFVIDKFPISRPNLTFSTLTVSNMSPEDSSIYLCSVDYGSVETQYFGPGTRLLVL.

As DNA, the CDR3 is TGCAGTGCTAGAGTCACAGGGTATGCTGAAGCTTTCTTT. The encoded protein is CSARVTGYAEAFF. The chain couples TRBV20-1 to TRBJ1-1; tentatively, D is TRBD1 (6 bases). The CDR3 contains 13 residues. The germline V and J ends were trimmed by 1 base and 6 bases, with 12 bases remaining between them. Per the germline V gene, CDR1 is DFQATT and CDR2 is SNEGSKA (reference sequence).

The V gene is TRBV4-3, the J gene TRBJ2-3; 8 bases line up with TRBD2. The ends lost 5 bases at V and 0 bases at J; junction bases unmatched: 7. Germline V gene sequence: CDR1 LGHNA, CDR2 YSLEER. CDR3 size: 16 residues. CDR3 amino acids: CASSLKAGASTDTQYF. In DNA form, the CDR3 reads TGCGCCAGCAGCTTAAAAGCGGGGGCAAGCACAGATACGCAGTATTTT.

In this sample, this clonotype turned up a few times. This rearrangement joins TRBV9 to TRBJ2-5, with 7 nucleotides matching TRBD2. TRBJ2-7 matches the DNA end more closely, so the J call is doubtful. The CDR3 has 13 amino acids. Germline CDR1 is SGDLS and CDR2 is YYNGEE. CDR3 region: CASSTETSPEQYF. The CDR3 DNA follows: TGTGCCAGCAGCACCGAGACTAGCCCCGAGCAGTACTTC.

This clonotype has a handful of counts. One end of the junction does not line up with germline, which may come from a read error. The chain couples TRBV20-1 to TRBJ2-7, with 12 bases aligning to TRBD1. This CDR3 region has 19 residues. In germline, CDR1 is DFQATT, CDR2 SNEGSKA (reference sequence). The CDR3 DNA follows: TGCAGTGCTACCGGGACAGGGGGCACCCCCCTAAGAATCTCCTACGAACAGTACTTC. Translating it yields CSATGTGGTPLRISYEQYF.

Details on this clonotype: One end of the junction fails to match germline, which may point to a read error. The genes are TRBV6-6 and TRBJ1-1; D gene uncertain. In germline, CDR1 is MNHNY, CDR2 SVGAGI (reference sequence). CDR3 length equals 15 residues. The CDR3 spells CASNYWSPGNTEAFF. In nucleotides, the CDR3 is TGTGCCAGCAATTACTGGTCCCCAGGGAACACTGAAGCTTTCTTT.

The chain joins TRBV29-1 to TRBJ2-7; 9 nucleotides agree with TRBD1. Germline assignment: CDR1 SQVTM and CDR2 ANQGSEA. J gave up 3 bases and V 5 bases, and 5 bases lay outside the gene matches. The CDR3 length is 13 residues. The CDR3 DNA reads TGCAGCGTTAAGGACAGGGGCGTCTACGAGCAGTACTTC. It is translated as CSVKDRGVYEQYF.

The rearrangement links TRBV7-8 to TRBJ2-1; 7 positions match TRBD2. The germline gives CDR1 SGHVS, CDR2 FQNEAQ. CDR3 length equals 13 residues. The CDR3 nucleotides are TGTGCTACCCAGCGGGACTCCTACAATGAGCAGTTCTTC. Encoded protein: CATQRDSYNEQFF.

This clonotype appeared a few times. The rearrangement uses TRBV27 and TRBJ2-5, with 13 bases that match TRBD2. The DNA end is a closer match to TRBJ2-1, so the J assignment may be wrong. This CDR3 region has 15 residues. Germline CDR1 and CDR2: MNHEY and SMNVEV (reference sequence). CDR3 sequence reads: CASSPGTSGKNEQFF. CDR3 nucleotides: TGTGCCAGCAGTCCCGGGACTAGCGGGAAAAATGAGCAGTTCTTC.

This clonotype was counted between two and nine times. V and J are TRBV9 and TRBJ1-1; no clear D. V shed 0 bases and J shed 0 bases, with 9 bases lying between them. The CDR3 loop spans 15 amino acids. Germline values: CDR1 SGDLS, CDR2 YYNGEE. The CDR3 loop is CASSVGSAMNTEAFF. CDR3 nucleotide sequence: TGTGCCAGCAGCGTAGGGTCGGCTATGAACACTGAAGCTTTCTTT. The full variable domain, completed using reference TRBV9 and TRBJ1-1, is DSGVTQTPKHLITATGQRVTLRCSPRSGDLSVYWYQQSLDQGLQFLIQYYNGEERAKGNILERFSAQQFPDLHSELNLSSLELGDSALYFCASSVGSAMNTEAFFGQGTRLTVV.

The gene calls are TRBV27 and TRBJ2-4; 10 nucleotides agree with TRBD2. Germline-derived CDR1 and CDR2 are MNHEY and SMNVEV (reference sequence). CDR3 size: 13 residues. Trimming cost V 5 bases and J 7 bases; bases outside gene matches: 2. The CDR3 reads CASSPSGSNIQYF. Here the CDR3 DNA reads TGTGCCAGCAGTCCTAGCGGGAGTAACATTCAGTACTTC.

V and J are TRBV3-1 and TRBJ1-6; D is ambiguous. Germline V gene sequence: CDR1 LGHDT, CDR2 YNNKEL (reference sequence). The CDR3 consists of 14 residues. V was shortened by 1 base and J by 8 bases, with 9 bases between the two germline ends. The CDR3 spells CASSQGALDSPLHF. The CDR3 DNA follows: TGTGCCAGCAGCCAAGGCGCACTCGATTCACCCCTCCACTTT.

CDR3 amino acids: CSARQGTGNTIYF. The CDR3 bases are TGCAGTGCGCGACAGGGAACGGGAAACACCATATATTTT. The chain links TRBV20-1 to TRBJ1-3; TRBD1 matches at 7 bases. CDR1 is DFQATT, CDR2 SNEGSKA, per germline (reference sequence). The V gene end was trimmed by 6 bases and the J gene end by 4 bases; junction bases not matched to a gene: 6. CDR3 length: 13 amino acids.

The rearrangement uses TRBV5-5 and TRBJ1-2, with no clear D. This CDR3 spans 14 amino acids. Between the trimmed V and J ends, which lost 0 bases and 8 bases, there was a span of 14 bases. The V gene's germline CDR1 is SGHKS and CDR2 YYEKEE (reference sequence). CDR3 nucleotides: TGTGCCAGCAGCTTGGATCTAGCTGGGAGAGGCTACACCTTC. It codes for CASSLDLAGRGYTF.

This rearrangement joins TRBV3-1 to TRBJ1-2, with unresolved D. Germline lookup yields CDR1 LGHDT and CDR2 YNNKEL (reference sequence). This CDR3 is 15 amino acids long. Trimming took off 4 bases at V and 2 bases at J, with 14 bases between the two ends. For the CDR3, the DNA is TGTGCCAGCAGCCTTCAAGGTCCGACAAACTATGGCTACACCTTC. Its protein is CASSLQGPTNYGYTF.

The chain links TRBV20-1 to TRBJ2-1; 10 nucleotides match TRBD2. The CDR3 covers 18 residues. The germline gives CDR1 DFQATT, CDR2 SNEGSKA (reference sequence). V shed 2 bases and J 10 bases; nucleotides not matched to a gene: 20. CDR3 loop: CSARLGSQREGIRREQFF. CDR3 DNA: TGCAGTGCTAGATTGGGGTCTCAGCGGGAGGGGATAAGGCGCGAGCAGTTCTTC.

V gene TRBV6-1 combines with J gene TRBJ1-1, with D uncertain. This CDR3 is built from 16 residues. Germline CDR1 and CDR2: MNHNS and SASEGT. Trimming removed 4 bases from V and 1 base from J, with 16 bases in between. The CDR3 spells CASSGMTQKGNTEAFF. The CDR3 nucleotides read TGTGCCAGCAGTGGAATGACACAAAAAGGGAACACTGAAGCTTTCTTT.

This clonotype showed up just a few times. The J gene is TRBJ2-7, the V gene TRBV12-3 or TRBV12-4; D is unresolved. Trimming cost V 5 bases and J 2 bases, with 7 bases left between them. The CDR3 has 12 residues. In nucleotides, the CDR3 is TGTGCCAGCAGTCAGCTGCCCTACGAGCAGTACTTC. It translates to CASSQLPYEQYF.

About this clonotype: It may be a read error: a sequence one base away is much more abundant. This chain's CDR3 is CTNSQSSGNTIYF. The CDR3 DNA is TGTACCAACTCACAGAGCTCTGGAAACACCATATATTTT. This rearrangement joins TRBV10-3 to TRBJ1-3; D is unclear. The CDR3 runs to 13 residues. CDR1 is ENHRY, CDR2 SYGVKD, per germline.